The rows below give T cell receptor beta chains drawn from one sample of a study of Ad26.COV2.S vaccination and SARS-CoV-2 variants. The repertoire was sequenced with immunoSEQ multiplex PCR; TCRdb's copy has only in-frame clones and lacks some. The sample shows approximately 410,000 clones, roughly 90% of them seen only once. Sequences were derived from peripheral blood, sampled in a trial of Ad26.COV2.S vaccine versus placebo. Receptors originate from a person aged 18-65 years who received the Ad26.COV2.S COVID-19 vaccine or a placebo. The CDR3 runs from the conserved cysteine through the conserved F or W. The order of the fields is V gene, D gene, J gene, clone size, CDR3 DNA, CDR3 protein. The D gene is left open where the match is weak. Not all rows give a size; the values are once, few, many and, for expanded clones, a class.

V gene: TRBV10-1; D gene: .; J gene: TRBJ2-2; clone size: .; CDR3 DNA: TGCGCCAGCAGTGATGGTGTAGGAGGGGAGCTGTTTTTT; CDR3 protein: CASSDGVGGELFF
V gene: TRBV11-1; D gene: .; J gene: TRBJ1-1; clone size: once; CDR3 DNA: TGTGCCAGCAGCTTACTTAACACTGAAGCTTTCTTT; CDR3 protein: CASSLLNTEAFF
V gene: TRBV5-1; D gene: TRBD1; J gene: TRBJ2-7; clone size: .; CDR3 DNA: TGCGCCAGCAGTTCGGACAGGGGACCCTACGAGCAGTACTTC; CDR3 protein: CASSSDRGPYEQYF
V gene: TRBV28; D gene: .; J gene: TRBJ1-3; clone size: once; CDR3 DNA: TGTGCCAGCAGTTTAATGGGTCGTAGCTCTGGAAACACCATATATTTT; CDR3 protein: CASSLMGRSSGNTIYF
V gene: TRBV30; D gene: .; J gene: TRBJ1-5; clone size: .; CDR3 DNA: TGTGCCTGGAGTGTTACGACCCGCCTGGGGCCCCAGCATTTT; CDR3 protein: CAWSVTTRLGPQHF
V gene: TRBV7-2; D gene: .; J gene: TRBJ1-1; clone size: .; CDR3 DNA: TGTGCCAGCAGCTTAATGGGGCAGGCTGGAGCTTTCTTT; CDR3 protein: CASSLMGQAGAFF
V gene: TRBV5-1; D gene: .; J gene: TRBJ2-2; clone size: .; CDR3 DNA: TGCGCCAGCAGCTTGGGCCTTAACACCGGGGAGCTGTTTTTT; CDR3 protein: CASSLGLNTGELFF
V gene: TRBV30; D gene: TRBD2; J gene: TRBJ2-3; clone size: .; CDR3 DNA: TGTGCCTGGAGTCTAGCGGACCTGTTGGGAGATACGCAGTATTTT; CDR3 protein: CAWSLADLLGDTQYF
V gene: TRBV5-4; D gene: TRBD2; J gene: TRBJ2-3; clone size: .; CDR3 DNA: TGTGCCAGCAGCTCCCGGACTAGAATTGGCACAGATACGCAGTATTTT; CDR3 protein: CASSSRTRIGTDTQYF
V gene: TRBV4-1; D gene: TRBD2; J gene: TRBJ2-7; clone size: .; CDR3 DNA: TGCGCCAGCAGCCAAACACGCGGGGGGATTTACGAGCAGTACTTC; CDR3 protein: CASSQTRGGIYEQYF
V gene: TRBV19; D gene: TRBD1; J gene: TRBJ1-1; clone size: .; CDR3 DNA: TGTGCCAGTAACTCGGGACAGGGTAGCACTGAAGCTTTCTTT; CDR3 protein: CASNSGQGSTEAFF
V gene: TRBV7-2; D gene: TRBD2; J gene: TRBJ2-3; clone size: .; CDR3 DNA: TGTGCCAGCAGCCTAAGACTAGCGGGGGGAGGGGATACGCAGTATTTT; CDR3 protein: CASSLRLAGGGDTQYF
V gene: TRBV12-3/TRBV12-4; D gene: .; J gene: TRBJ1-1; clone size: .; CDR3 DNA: TGTGCCAGCAGTTTCGAAGGGGTCACTGAAGCTTTCTTT; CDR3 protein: CASSFEGVTEAFF